This entry describes one T cell receptor (beta chain). The sample belongs to a study of blood T cell repertoires in COVID-19. In the study overall: The cDNA or gDNA used as material had been derived from T cells, B-cell-depleted T cells, or PBMCs.

In the original workflow: Estimates of nucleated cell counts were drawn from the amplification of reference gene primers. Produced via immunoSEQ multiplex PCR; TCRdb's table is partial and in-frame only. V and J calls and clone size follow that table, whereas D and trimming were derived from the DNA. The sample has 300,000 or so clones, 75% to 90% seen once. CDR1 is DFQATT, CDR2 SNEGSKA, per germline (reference sequence). V shed 6 bases and J shed 7 bases, with 12 bases lying between them. The CDR3 has 11 residues. Recruited during active infection, patients (from Seattle) were subsequently followed longitudinally.

The TCR sequence derives from a woman aged 25 to 45 with COVID-19, enrolled during active disease. This rearrangement joins TRBV20-1 to TRBJ1-1; D gene unclear. Sample: peripheral blood. The CDR3 nucleotides read TGCAGTGCCTGGGAGGACGATGAAGCTTTCTTT. Protein: CSAWEDDEAFF.